The source of this T cell receptor beta chain is a study of blood T cell repertoires in COVID-19 (dated by TCRdb to 2018 to 2021). Looking at the study overall: Collaborator samples came from the United States, Italy and Spain and covered acute and convalescent phases of COVID-19. A freely available public database, intended as a resource for researchers studying the immune response to SARS-CoV-2, is where the repertoires were released. Where available, HLA class I and class II types were obtained from metadata supplied by the sample provider rather than from assay-based typing. Subjects who had been exposed to COVID-19, were actively infected with it, or had recovered from it provided the deeply sampled blood TCRbeta repertoires that made up the dataset. Nearly every sample came with metadata listing a de-identified subject ID, COVID-19 status, age in years and sex. The prospective study material was composed of cDNA or gDNA derived from T cells, B-cell-depleted T cells, or PBMCs. Samples came from the ongoing ImmuneRACE study (first 160 participants) plus 1,254 subjects from 6 global collaborators. General study outcomes and caveats: Clinical and demographic metadata were provided uncurated, with the amount varying by source and participant.

Remarks on this clone: The antigen it recognizes is unknown. There are no base qualities to consult, and no much larger clone falls within one base.

The collaborating institutions used their own protocols to collect whole blood in K2EDTA tubes. For TCRbeta analysis, collaborators shipped samples in one of three forms: frozen whole blood, isolated PBMCs, or DNA extracted from either of those sample types. V is cut by 4 bases and J by 3 bases, and the space between the germline ends is 15 bases. CDR1 and CDR2 are read off the germline V gene as MNHEY and SVGAGI. Reading from cysteine to phenylalanine, the CDR3 counts 15 amino acids. CDR3 DNA is the only sequence kept; it has 45 bases, read in frame from the first base. TCRbeta CDR3 regions were amplified from genomic DNA by means of the immunoSEQ Assay, a bias-controlled multiplex PCR. In the original analysis: The number of nucleated cells in each sample was estimated from the amplification of reference gene primers within the assay. Sequence reads were collapsed and filtered to measure the absolute abundance of every unique TCRbeta CDR3 rearrangement. For each sample, productive Simpson clonality was calculated by taking the square root of Simpson's diversity index across productive rearrangements. The immuneACCESS repertoire file appears here via TCRdb, limited to in-frame rearrangements. These files lack a portion of the clones; in checked studies, under half of the deficit traces to unresolved V genes, and the cause of the others is not known. V, J and clone size derive from that table, while D and trimming were established from the DNA sequence. Counted in this sample were about 180,000 clones; less than 90% of them appeared once. The top ten clones comprise around 14% of the sample.

The sample taken for sequencing was peripheral blood. The source of this sequence is a man between 18 and 35 years old with active or convalescent COVID-19. Recombination linked TRBV6-5 to TRBJ1-2; 6 matching bases give a weak D call of TRBD1. The DNA reads TGTGCCAGCAGTTCACGCCCCGACAGGCACTATGGCTACACCTTC. This is translated as CASSSRPDRHYGYTF.